The TCR beta chain under discussion was sequenced for a study of pediatric ulcerative colitis. The study's findings and limits: Clonal expansions reduced rectal repertoire diversity in acute severe colitis.

Germline V gives CDR1 SGHRS, CDR2 YFSETQ. V was clipped by 3 bases and J by 0 bases; unmatched bases: 9. The CDR3 extends over 18 amino acids. During colonoscopy, one to two rectal pinch biopsies were collected. Comments on this clone: The antigen is unknown.

Generated by immunoSEQ multiplex PCR, the TCRdb table keeps only in-frame clones and is missing some. The sample shows about 35,000 clones, about three quarters of them seen only once. This TCR came from a boy younger than 18 with mild ulcerative colitis. The rearrangement joins TRBV5-1 to TRBJ2-1; 10 nucleotides line up with TRBD2. The sample taken for sequencing was gut tissue. In DNA form, the CDR3 reads TGCGCCAGCAGCTGGGGTCTAGCGGGGGAGAGCTCCTACAATGAGCAGTTCTTC. Encoded protein: CASSWGLAGESSYNEQFF. Combining the CDR3 with reference TRBV5-1 and TRBJ2-1 gives the whole variable domain KAGVTQTPRYLIKTRGQQVTLSCSPISGHRSVSWYQQTPGQGLQFLFEYFSETQRNKGNFPGRFSGRQFSNSRSEMNVSTLELGDSALYLCASSWGLAGESSYNEQFFGPGTRLTVL.